This entry lists 15 T cell receptor beta chains sequenced from one sample in a study of cytomegalovirus exposure and HLA in healthy donors. The repertoire was sequenced with immunoSEQ multiplex PCR; TCRdb's copy has only in-frame clones and lacks some. The profile shows 120,000 or so clones, 88% of them singletons. Sequenced sample: PBMCs. Source of these receptors: a man aged 25-45 years in good health and CMV-seronegative.

The chain is built from TRBV7-9 and TRBJ2-1; 9 bases map to TRBD1. The junction had 10 bases not matched to a gene; V was cut back by 5 bases and J by 5 bases. The CDR3 extends over 16 amino acids. Germline V gives CDR1 SEHNR, CDR2 FQNEAQ (reference sequence). Written as DNA, the CDR3 is TGTGCCAGCAGCCACACGGCGGGACAGGGTAACAATGAGCAGTTCTTC. Protein: CASSHTAGQGNNEQFF.

The chain employs TRBV6-1 and TRBJ1-1; weak D call: TRBD1 (6 bases). The CDR3 totals 18 residues. V was cut by 4 bases and J by 4 bases, with 25 bases left in between. From germline, CDR1 is MNHNS and CDR2 SASEGT. The CDR3 reads CASSARRPWEGEGTEAFF. CDR3 nucleotides: TGTGCCAGCAGTGCCCGACGTCCCTGGGAGGGGGAGGGCACTGAAGCTTTCTTT.

Here the CDR3 reads CASSTYSGANYGYTF. The DNA of the CDR3 is TGCGCCAGCAGTACTTACAGCGGCGCAAACTATGGCTACACCTTC. The gene calls are TRBV10-2 and TRBJ1-2; the D is unclear. Germline V gene data show CDR1 as WSHSY and CDR2 as SAAADI. With 5 bases removed from V and 2 bases from J, the gap between germline ends came to 15 bases. The CDR3 covers 15 residues.

This chain uses TRBV27 with TRBJ1-1; D may be TRBD1 (6 bases). The germline V and J ends were trimmed by 5 bases and 2 bases, with 12 bases remaining between them. In germline, CDR1 is MNHEY, CDR2 SMNVEV (reference sequence). This CDR3 has 14 amino acids. In DNA, the CDR3 is TGTGCCAGCAGTACCCCAGGGGCTAACACTGAAGCTTTCTTT. It codes for CASSTPGANTEAFF.

This clone was recorded once. The rearrangement joins TRBV29-1 to TRBJ2-7, with a possible D match to TRBD2 (5 bases). CDR3 length: 13 residues. CDR1 is SQVTM and CDR2 is ANQGSEA in the germline V gene. V dropped 6 bases and J dropped 0 bases, with 12 bases sitting between them. Here the CDR3 DNA reads TGCAGCGTGGGAGATTTCAGCTCCTACGAGCAGTACTTC. This translates into CSVGDFSSYEQYF.

The rearrangement joins TRBV6-6 to TRBJ2-7; D may be TRBD1 (6 bases). Germline V gene lookup returns CDR1 MNHNY and CDR2 SVGAGI (reference sequence). The V end was cut by 6 bases, the J end by 2 bases, with 8 bases between. This CDR3 spans 12 amino acids. Here the CDR3 reads CASSPGAYEQYF. CDR3 coding DNA: TGTGCCAGCAGCCCAGGGGCCTACGAGCAGTACTTC.

The chain is built from TRBV5-1 and TRBJ2-7; a possible D gene is TRBD1 (6 bases). Deletions cut 4 bases from V and 1 base from J, with 12 bases between. The CDR3 spans 14 residues. The germline CDR1 and CDR2 sequences are SGHRS and YFSETQ. The CDR3 protein is CASSAGTSSYEQYF. DNA for the CDR3: TGCGCCAGCAGCGCCGGGACAAGTTCCTACGAGCAGTACTTC.

The CDR3 DNA reads as TGTGCCAGCTCACCAGTTCGCCGGGGTATGTTGTCCTACGAGCAGTACTTC. Its protein is CASSPVRRGMLSYEQYF. This chain joins TRBV18 and TRBJ2-7; D is perhaps TRBD2 (5 bases). In germline, CDR1 is KGHSH, CDR2 LQKENI. CDR3 size: 17 residues. V was cut by 2 bases and J by 1 base, with 18 bases left in between.

This sequence joins TRBV6-1 and TRBJ1-1, with D tentatively TRBD1 (6 bases). The CDR3 runs 15 residues. CDR1 MNHNS and CDR2 SASEGT come from the germline V gene. The V end lost 2 bases, the J end lost 7 bases, and 17 bases lay between the germline ends. As DNA, the CDR3 is TGTGCCAGCAGTGAACTGCAGGGGCGGTTTAATGAAGCTTTCTTT. Protein sequence: CASSELQGRFNEAFF.

J is TRBJ1-1 and V is TRBV5-1; no reliable D call. Germline V gene data show CDR1 as SGHRS and CDR2 as YFSETQ. There are 14 residues in the CDR3. The V end was cut by 4 bases, the J end by 7 bases, with 17 bases between. The CDR3 sequence is CASSRAGSSGEAFF. CDR3 coding DNA: TGCGCCAGCAGCAGGGCCGGGAGCTCGGGTGAAGCTTTCTTT.

The chain couples TRBV30 to TRBJ1-6; D possibly corresponds to TRBD1 (5 bases). CDR3 length equals 18 residues. Germline loops: CDR1 GTSNPN, CDR2 SVGIG (reference sequence). V was shortened by 0 bases and J by 1 base, with 16 bases between the two germline ends. The CDR3 DNA is TGTGCCTGGAGTGTGTCTCGCGGGGGGGGGTCCTATAATTCACCCCTCCACTTT. This translates into CAWSVSRGGGSYNSPLHF.

The chain employs TRBV20-1 and TRBJ2-3, with D possibly TRBD2 on 5 matching bases. Trimming stripped 6 bases from V and 14 bases from J, with 18 bases between. Germline V CDR1 and CDR2: DFQATT, SNEGSKA (reference sequence). The CDR3 consists of 11 residues. The CDR3 is CSARTAQSLYF. The CDR3 DNA reads as TGCAGTGCGAGGACTGCCCAAAGCCTGTATTTT.

The V and J genes are TRBV29-1 and TRBJ2-7; 7 bases fit TRBD1. Germline-derived CDR1 and CDR2 are SQVTM and ANQGSEA. This CDR3 contains 13 residues. V shed 4 bases, J shed 3 bases, and the junction held 6 bases outside the gene matches. The CDR3 reads CSVVRDRDYEQYF. DNA for the CDR3: TGCAGCGTTGTTAGGGACAGAGACTACGAGCAGTACTTC.

This clone has a single count. This sequence joins TRBV7-3 and TRBJ1-1; TRBD1 agrees at 9 bases. Germline trimming cut 5 bases from V and 9 bases from J; bases unmatched to any gene: 10. Germline values: CDR1 SGHTA, CDR2 FQGTGA. This CDR3 spans 14 amino acids. Here the CDR3 reads CASSQRDRESKAFF. As DNA, the CDR3 is TGTGCCAGCAGCCAAAGGGACAGGGAGTCCAAAGCTTTCTTT. Supplemented by reference TRBV7-3 and TRBJ1-1, the full variable domain reads GAGVSQTPSNKVTEKGKYVELRCDPISGHTALYWYRQSLGQGPEFLIYFQGTGAADDSGLPNDRFFAVRPEGSVSTLKIQRTERGDSAVYLCASSQRDRESKAFFGQGTRLTVV.

V is TRBV5-4 and J is TRBJ1-2, with 8 positions matching TRBD1. Germline loops: CDR1 SGHNT, CDR2 YYREEE (reference sequence). The CDR3 consists of 14 residues. Trimming at V came to 4 bases and at J to 3 bases, leaving 5 bases not matched to a gene. As DNA, the CDR3 is TGTGCCAGCAGCATGGGACAGGCTGACTATGGCTACACCTTC. As protein: CASSMGQADYGYTF.